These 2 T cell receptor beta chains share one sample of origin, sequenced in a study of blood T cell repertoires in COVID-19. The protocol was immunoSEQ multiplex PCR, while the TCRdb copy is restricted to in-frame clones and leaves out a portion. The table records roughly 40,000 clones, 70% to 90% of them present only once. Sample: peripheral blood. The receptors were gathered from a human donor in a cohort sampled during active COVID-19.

CDR3 nucleotide sequence: TGTGCCAGCAGTTACTCAATTCCCACTTACAATGAGCAGTTCTTC. Amino acid sequence: CASSYSIPTYNEQFF. The V gene is TRBV6-2 or TRBV6-3, the J gene TRBJ2-1; D is uncertain. V lost 0 bases to trimming and J lost 4 bases, with 10 bases between them. Germline lookup yields CDR1 MNHEY and CDR2 SVGEGT. The CDR3 is made up of 15 amino acids.

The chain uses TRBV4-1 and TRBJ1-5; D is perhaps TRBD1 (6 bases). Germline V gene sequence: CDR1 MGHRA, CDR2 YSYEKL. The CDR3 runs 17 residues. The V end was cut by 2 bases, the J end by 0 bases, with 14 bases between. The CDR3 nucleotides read TGCGCCAGCAGCCAAACGGACAGCCTCTTTAGCAATCAGCCCCAGCATTTT. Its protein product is CASSQTDSLFSNQPQHF.